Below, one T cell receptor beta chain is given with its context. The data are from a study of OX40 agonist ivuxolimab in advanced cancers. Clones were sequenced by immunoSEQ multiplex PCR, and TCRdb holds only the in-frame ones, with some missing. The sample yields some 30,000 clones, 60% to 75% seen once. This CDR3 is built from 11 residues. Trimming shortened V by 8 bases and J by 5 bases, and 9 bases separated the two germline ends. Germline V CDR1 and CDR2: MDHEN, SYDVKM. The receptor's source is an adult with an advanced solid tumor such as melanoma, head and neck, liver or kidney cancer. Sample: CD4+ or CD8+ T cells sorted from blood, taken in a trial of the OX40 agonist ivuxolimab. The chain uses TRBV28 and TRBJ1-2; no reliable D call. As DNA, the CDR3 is TGTGCCAGCGGTAGTTTTTATGGCTACACCTTC. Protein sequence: CASGSFYGYTF.